The 8 T cell receptor beta chains in this list originate from one sample, sequenced in a study of naive and memory T cell subsets. The beta constant-region primer was an equimolar mix of two oligonucleotides covering TRBC1 and TRBC2. MiXCR, applied by TCRdb to the UMI-ligation and nested PCR reads, yields one record per CDR3 protein. The sample consists of around 90,000 distinct CDR3 sequences, around 7% of them appearing once. Sequenced input: central memory CD4+ T cells from blood. These receptors were taken from a human donor in good health.

This clonotype appeared many times. Written as DNA, the CDR3 is TGTGCCAGTAGTTGGAGGAGGGGGATCGAGCAGTTCTTC. It encodes CASSWRRGIEQFF. The chain employs TRBV6-1 and TRBJ2-1; D is possibly TRBD1 or TRBD2 (6 bases each). The CDR3 has 13 residues. Germline V gene sequence: CDR1 MNHNS, CDR2 SASEGT. Trimming pared 9 bases from V and 10 bases from J, leaving 19 bases between.

The genes are TRBV18 and TRBJ2-5; TRBD1 is a possible D gene (5 bases). Germline CDR1 is KGHSH and CDR2 is LQKENI. V was cut by 5 bases and J by 5 bases, with 12 bases left in between. The CDR3 is made up of 13 amino acids. The DNA of the CDR3 is TGTGCCAGCTCATCTACAGGCTCTGAGACCCAGTACTTC. This translates into CASSSTGSETQYF.

The table lists this clonotype with many counts. The chain combines TRBV7-9 with TRBJ2-2; D gene unclear. The V end lost 6 bases, the J end lost 4 bases, and 9 bases lay between the germline ends. There are 13 residues in the CDR3. Per germline, CDR1 SEHNR and CDR2 FQNEAQ (reference sequence). This chain's CDR3 is CASRPVFTGELFF. The CDR3 DNA reads as TGTGCCAGCAGGCCCGTTTTCACCGGGGAGCTGTTTTTT.

The chain recombines TRBV11-2 with TRBJ2-2; D is perhaps TRBD2 (7 bases). CDR1 is SGHAT and CDR2 is FQNNGV in the germline V gene. The CDR3 contains 16 residues. Trimming stripped 4 bases from V and 1 base from J, with 13 bases between. CDR3: CASSSGGQWNTGELFF. In DNA form, the CDR3 reads TGTGCCAGCAGCTCGGGAGGACAGTGGAACACCGGGGAGCTGTTTTTT.

This clonotype was seen only a few times. The J gene is TRBJ1-4, the V gene TRBV28; TRBD1 is a possible D gene (5 bases). The CDR3 is made up of 14 amino acids. V lost 6 bases and J lost 6, with 14 bases in between. CDR1 is MDHEN and CDR2 is SYDVKM in the germline V gene. The CDR3 sequence: CASSSGGADEKLFF. The CDR3 DNA sequence: TGTGCCAGCAGCTCTGGCGGGGCCGATGAAAAACTGTTTTTT. Looking up the rest from reference TRBV28 and TRBJ1-4 gives the full variable domain: DVKVTQSSRYLVKRTGEKVFLECVQDMDHENMFWYRQDPGLGLRLIYFSYDVKMKEKGDIPEGYSVSREKKERFSLILESASTNQTSMYLCASSSGGADEKLFFGSGTQLSVL.

This clonotype came up many times. The chain combines TRBV20-1 with TRBJ1-5, with D maybe TRBD1 (6 bases). The germline CDR1 and CDR2 sequences are DFQATT and SNEGSKA (reference sequence). Trimming removed 5 bases from V and 0 bases from J, with 11 bases in between. The CDR3 has 14 amino acids. The CDR3 region is CSAGTRNSNQPQHF. The DNA of the CDR3 is TGCAGTGCTGGGACACGCAATAGCAATCAGCCCCAGCATTTT.

This clonotype has only one observation. The genes are TRBV13 and TRBJ2-3, with D perhaps being TRBD1 or TRBD2 (5 bases each). The CDR3 spans 16 residues. Trimming removed 3 bases from V and 7 bases from J, with 20 bases in between. The germline gives CDR1 PRHDT, CDR2 FYEKMQ (reference sequence). This CDR3 reads CASSFRDGTGRHTQYF. CDR3 nucleotide sequence: TGTGCCAGCAGCTTCAGGGACGGGACGGGGAGACATACGCAGTATTTT. Full variable domain (rest looked up from reference TRBV13 and TRBJ2-3): AAGVIQSPRHLIKEKRETATLKCYPIPRHDTVYWYQQGPGQDPQFLISFYEKMQSDKGSIPDRFSAQQFSDYHSELNMSSLELGDSALYFCASSFRDGTGRHTQYFGPGTRLTVL.

Many counts were recorded for this clonotype. The genes are TRBV30 and TRBJ1-1; TRBD1 agrees at 7 bases. CDR3 length: 20 amino acids. V shed 4 bases and J 0 bases; nucleotides not matched to a gene: 23. Looked up from germline, CDR1 is GTSNPN and CDR2 is SVGIG (reference sequence). The CDR3 here is CAWNEGRQGELGFLNTEAFF. CDR3 DNA: TGTGCCTGGAACGAGGGGAGACAGGGCGAGTTGGGATTTCTGAACACTGAAGCTTTCTTT.